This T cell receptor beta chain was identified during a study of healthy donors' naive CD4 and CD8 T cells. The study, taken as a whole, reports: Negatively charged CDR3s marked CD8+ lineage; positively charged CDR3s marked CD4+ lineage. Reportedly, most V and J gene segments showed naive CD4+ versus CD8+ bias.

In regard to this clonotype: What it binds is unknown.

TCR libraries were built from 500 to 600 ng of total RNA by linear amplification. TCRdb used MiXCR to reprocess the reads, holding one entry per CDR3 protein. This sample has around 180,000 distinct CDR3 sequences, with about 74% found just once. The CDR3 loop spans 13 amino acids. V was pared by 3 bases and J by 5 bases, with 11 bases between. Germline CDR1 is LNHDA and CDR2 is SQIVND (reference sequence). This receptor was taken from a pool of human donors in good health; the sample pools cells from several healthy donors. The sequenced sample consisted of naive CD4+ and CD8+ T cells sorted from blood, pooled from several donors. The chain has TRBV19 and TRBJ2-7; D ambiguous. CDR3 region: CASSILGMDEQYF. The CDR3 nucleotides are TGTGCCAGTAGTATTTTGGGGATGGACGAGCAGTACTTC.